Listed below are T cell receptor beta chains from one sample, sequenced in a study of blood T cell repertoires in COVID-19. The repertoire was sequenced with immunoSEQ multiplex PCR; TCRdb's copy has only in-frame clones and lacks some. The sample contains 150,000 or so clones, roughly four fifths of which appear only once. Specimen: peripheral blood. These receptor sequences come from a human donor with acute or convalescent COVID-19. The donor label of this sample is uncertain. The conserved cysteine and the conserved F or W are not part of the CDR3 here. A D gene is named only where the DNA matches it firmly. Size tells how often a clone was seen (once, few, many) or the class of an expanded clone, and some rows leave it out.

cdr3_aa d_call clone_size v_call
ATAARFPGLGGQETQY TRBD2 . TRBV4-1
ASSFPPRGSNTGELF . . TRBV28
ASSLDSRLDYT . . TRBV5-6
ASILQGTNEKLF . . TRBV2
ASSLAGTTGTQY TRBD2 once TRBV6-5
ATSRQGATGELF TRBD1 . TRBV10-3
ASSLTGGELF . . TRBV5-8
ASSSASGGGTGELF . . TRBV6-5
ASSIAPGEGSYEQY TRBD2 . TRBV7-9
ASSRSSGGQIDKNIQY TRBD2 . TRBV19
ASSVGGQGAREAF TRBD1 once TRBV9
ASSSVPGQGNTGELF TRBD1 . TRBV5-1
ATSRDNRGSWQPQH . . TRBV15
ASSRGYEQY . . TRBV7-9
ASSPTTASYGYT . . TRBV28
ASRAGLVSYEQY TRBD2 . TRBV5-1
ASSAGKNSPLH . . TRBV2
ATRGDTDTQY TRBD2 few TRBV10-3
ASSPRSGNHQETQY . once TRBV18
ASSRGPDTEAF TRBD1 . TRBV5-4
ASSIRTGVAEQY TRBD1 . TRBV5-4
ASSLAGSGGTEAF . . TRBV5-6
ASSPDRGREEAF TRBD1 . TRBV5-6
ASSLQASVQPQH . . TRBV6-5
ASKDRPATDTQY . . TRBV19
ASSPQGQETQY . few TRBV11-2
ARTSGGHNEQF TRBD2 . TRBV30
ASRTRSSYNEQF . many TRBV2
ASSPGLAGGRETQY TRBD2 . TRBV5-1
ASSLAAGGAGNYGYT . . TRBV5-4
SSRPGTTDNEQF TRBD2 . TRBV29-1
ASSFGGAGGTEAF . . TRBV5-1
ASSIEWRRWGGNQPQH . . TRBV19
ASSAAGPAAF . . TRBV25-1
ASSYSSRGGSSPLH . few TRBV6-2/TRBV6-3
ASSLGQGDAYEQY TRBD1 . TRBV7-2
ASSALRAYYGYT . once TRBV6-2/TRBV6-3
ASSLHLPGQGKGSPLH TRBD1 . TRBV3-1/TRBV3-2
ASSPQTSGVLNEQF TRBD2 . TRBV11-2
ASSLQTGGSGTQY TRBD1 . TRBV19
ASRSLANYGYT . . TRBV27
ASSQAGRGGEKLF . . TRBV3-1/TRBV3-2
ASTRTGYTEAF TRBD1 . TRBV12-3/TRBV12-4
ASSFIPGGKQETQY TRBD2 . TRBV6-2/TRBV6-3
ASSYSPHSSRGRVDTEAF TRBD1 few TRBV6-2/TRBV6-3
ATSQYDRGSYEQY TRBD1 few TRBV2
ASSPSGSFPETQY . . TRBV18
ASSVPDTGANYGYT TRBD1 . TRBV9
ASIGAGFYQPQH . . TRBV28
ASRGIALITDTQY . . TRBV6-5
ASSQDLAGGDEQF TRBD2 . TRBV4-3
ASSHRTSGNTGELF TRBD2 . TRBV3-1/TRBV3-2
ASSPVQGNTGELF . . TRBV5-1
ASSKRTGVNSPLH TRBD1 . TRBV6-2/TRBV6-3
ASRAPAGEDYGYT . once TRBV6-5
SASDSGGAVVLETQY TRBD2 . TRBV20-1
ASIARQSGANVLT . . TRBV6-6